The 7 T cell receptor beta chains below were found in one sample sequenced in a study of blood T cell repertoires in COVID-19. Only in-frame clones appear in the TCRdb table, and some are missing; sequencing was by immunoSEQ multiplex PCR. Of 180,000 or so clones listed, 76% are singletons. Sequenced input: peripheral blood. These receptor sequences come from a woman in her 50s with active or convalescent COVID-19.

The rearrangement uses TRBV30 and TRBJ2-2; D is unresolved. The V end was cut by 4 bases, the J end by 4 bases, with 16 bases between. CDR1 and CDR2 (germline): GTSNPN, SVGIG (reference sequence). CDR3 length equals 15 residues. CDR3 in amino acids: CAWKAREGVTGELFF. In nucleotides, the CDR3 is TGTGCCTGGAAGGCCCGTGAAGGAGTCACCGGGGAGCTGTTTTTT.

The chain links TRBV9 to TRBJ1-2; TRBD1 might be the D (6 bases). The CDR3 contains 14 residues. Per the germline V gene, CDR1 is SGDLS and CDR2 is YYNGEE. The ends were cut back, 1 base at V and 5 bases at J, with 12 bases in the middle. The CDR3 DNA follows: TGTGCCAGCAGCGTAAAACAGGGCGGGTATGGCTACACCTTC. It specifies CASSVKQGGYGYTF.

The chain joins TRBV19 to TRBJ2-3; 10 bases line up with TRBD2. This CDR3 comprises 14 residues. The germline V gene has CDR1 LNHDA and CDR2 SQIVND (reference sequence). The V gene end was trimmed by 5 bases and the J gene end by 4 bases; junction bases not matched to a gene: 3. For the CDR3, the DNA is TGTGCCAGTAGTCCTGGACTAGCGGCAGATACGCAGTATTTT. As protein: CASSPGLAADTQYF.

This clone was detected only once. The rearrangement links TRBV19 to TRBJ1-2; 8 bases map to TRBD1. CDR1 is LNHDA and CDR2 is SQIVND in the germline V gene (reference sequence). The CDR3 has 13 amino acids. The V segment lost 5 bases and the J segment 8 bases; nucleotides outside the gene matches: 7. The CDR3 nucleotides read TGTGCCAGTAGTGGACAGGGAAGGCGCGGCTACACCTTC. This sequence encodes CASSGQGRRGYTF.

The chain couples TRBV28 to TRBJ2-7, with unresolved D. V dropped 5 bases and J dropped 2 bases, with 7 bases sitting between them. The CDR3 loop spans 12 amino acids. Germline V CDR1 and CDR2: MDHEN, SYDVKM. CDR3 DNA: TGTGCCAGCAGTCTCCGGGCCTACGAGCAGTACTTC. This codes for CASSLRAYEQYF.

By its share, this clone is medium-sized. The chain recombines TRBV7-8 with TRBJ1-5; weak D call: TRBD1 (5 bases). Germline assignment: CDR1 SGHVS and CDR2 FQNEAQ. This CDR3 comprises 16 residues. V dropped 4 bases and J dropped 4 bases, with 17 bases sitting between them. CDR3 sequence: CASSSPDGARNQPQHF. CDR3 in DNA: TGTGCCAGCAGCTCCCCGGATGGGGCGCGGAATCAGCCCCAGCATTTT.

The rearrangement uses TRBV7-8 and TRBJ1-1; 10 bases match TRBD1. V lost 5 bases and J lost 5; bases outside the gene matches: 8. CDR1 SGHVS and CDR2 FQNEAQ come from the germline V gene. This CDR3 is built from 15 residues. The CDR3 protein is CASSTSDRGRTEAFF. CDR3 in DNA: TGTGCCAGCAGCACCTCTGACAGGGGGCGGACTGAAGCTTTCTTT.